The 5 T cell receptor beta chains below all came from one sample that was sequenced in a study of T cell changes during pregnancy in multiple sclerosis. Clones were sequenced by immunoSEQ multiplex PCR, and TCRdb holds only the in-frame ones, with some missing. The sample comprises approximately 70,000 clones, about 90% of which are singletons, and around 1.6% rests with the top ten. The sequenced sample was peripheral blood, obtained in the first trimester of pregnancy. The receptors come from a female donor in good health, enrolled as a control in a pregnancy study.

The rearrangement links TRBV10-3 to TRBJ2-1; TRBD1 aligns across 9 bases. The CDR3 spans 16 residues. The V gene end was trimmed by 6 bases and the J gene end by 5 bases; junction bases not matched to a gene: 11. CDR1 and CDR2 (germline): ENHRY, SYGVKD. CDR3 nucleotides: TGTGCCATCAGGGGAGGCGGGACAGGGCACAACAATGAGCAGTTCTTC. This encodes CAIRGGGTGHNNEQFF.

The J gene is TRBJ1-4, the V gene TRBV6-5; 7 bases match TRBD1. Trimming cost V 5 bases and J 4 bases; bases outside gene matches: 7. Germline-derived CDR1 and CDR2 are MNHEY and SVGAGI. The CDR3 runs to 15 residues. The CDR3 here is CASSRDRAVNEKLFF. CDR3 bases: TGTGCCAGCAGTAGAGACAGGGCGGTTAATGAAAAACTGTTTTTT.

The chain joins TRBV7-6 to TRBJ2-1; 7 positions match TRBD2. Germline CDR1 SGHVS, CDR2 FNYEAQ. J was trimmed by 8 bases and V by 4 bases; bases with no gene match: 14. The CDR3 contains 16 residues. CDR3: CASSSGVRTGRDEQFF. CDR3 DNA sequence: TGTGCCAGCAGCTCGGGGGTGCGGACTGGGAGGGATGAGCAGTTCTTC.

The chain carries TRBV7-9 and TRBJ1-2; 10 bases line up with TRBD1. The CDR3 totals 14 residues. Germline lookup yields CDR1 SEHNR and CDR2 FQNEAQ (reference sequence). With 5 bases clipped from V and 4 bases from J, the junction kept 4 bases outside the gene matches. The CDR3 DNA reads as TGTGCCAGCAGCCCCGGACAGGGGGTCTATGGCTACACCTTC. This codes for CASSPGQGVYGYTF.

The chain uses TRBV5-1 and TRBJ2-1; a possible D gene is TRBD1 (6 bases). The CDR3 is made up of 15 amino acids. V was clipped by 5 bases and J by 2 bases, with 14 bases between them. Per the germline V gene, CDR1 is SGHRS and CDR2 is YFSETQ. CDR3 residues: CASSRGDTAYNEQFF. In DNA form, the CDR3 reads TGCGCCAGCAGTAGAGGGGACACAGCCTACAATGAGCAGTTCTTC. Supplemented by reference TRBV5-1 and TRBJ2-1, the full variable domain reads KAGVTQTPRYLIKTRGQQVTLSCSPISGHRSVSWYQQTPGQGLQFLFEYFSETQRNKGNFPGRFSGRQFSNSRSEMNVSTLELGDSALYLCASSRGDTAYNEQFFGPGTRLTVL.